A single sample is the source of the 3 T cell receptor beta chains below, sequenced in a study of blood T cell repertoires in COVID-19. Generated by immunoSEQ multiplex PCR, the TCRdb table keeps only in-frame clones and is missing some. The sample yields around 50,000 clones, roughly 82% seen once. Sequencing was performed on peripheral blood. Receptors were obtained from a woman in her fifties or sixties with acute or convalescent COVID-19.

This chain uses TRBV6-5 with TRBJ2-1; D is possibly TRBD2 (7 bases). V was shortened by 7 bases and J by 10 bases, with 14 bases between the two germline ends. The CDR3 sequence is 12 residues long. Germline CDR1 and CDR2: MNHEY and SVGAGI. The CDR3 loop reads CASIATGGEQFF. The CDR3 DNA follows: TGTGCCAGCATCGCGACGGGGGGCGAGCAGTTCTTC.

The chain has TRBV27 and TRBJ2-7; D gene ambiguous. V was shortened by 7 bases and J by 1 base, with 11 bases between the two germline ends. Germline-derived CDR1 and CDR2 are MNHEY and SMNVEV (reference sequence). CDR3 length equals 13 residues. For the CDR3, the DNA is TGTGCCAGCATGGCGTTCAGGTCCTACGAGCAGTACTTC. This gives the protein CASMAFRSYEQYF.

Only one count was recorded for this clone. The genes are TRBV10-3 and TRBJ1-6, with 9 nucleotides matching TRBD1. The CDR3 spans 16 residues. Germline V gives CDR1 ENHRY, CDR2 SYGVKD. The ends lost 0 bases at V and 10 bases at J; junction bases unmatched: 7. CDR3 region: CAISESVTGGRSPLHF. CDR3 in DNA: TGTGCCATCAGTGAGTCTGTGACAGGGGGTAGGTCACCCCTCCACTTT.